The 7 T cell receptor beta chains in this list originate from one sample, sequenced in a study of cytomegalovirus exposure and HLA in healthy donors. Primers: 60 Vbeta forward and 13 Jbeta reverse. Using immunoSEQ multiplex PCR, the repertoire was profiled, and TCRdb retains in-frame clones only, with some absent. The sample lists 110,000 to 150,000 clones, 80% to 90% occurring once. Sample: PBMCs. The origin of the receptors is a middle-aged woman in good health and CMV-seropositive.

The genes are TRBV6-5 and TRBJ2-1, with 7 bases fitting TRBD1. J was trimmed by 5 bases and V by 5 bases; bases with no gene match: 9. The germline V gene encodes CDR1 MNHEY and CDR2 SVGAGI. The CDR3 has 15 residues. CDR3 amino acids: CASSHRAGTDNEQFF. The CDR3 region has the DNA TGTGCCAGCAGTCACCGAGCCGGGACAGACAATGAGCAGTTCTTC.

The chain couples TRBV30 to TRBJ1-5; D is perhaps TRBD1 (5 bases). Trimming took off 0 bases at V and 4 bases at J, with 7 bases between the two ends. This CDR3 is 13 amino acids long. Germline assignment: CDR1 GTSNPN and CDR2 SVGIG (reference sequence). CDR3 DNA: TGTGCCTGGAGTGTTGGGGCGAATCAGCCCCAGCATTTT. Encoded protein: CAWSVGANQPQHF.

The rearrangement joins TRBV19 to TRBJ1-1; the D gene is possibly TRBD1 (6 bases). From germline, CDR1 is LNHDA and CDR2 SQIVND (reference sequence). The CDR3 is 14 amino acids. Deletions cut 5 bases from V and 0 bases from J, with 10 bases between. CDR3 DNA: TGTGCCAGTAGTCAGACAGGCGTGAACACTGAAGCTTTCTTT. It translates to CASSQTGVNTEAFF.

This clone was seen once. The chain has TRBV19 and TRBJ1-3; 7 positions agree with TRBD1. Germline CDR1 LNHDA, CDR2 SQIVND (reference sequence). With 7 bases clipped from V and 0 bases from J, the junction kept 6 bases outside the gene matches. The CDR3 runs to 15 residues. The CDR3 loop reads CASNPGQISGNTIYF. The CDR3 nucleotides are TGTGCCAGTAACCCGGGACAGATCTCTGGAAACACCATATATTTT. The whole variable domain, remainder taken from reference TRBV19 and TRBJ1-3, is DGGITQSPKYLFRKEGQNVTLSCEQNLNHDAMYWYRQDPGQGLRLIYYSQIVNDFQKGDIAEGYSVSREKKESFPLTVTSAQKNPTAFYLCASNPGQISGNTIYFGEGSWLTVV.

V usage is TRBV7-2 and J usage is TRBJ1-2; D gene unclear. The V gene lost 0 bases and the J gene lost 5 bases, with 13 bases spanning the gap. This CDR3 has 15 residues. Germline V lookup: CDR1 SGHTA, CDR2 FQGNSA. CDR3 coding DNA: TGTGCCAGCAGCTTAGCGAGGCCTTCTTATTATGGCTACACCTTC. Translation gives CASSLARPSYYGYTF.

The rearrangement joins TRBV19 to TRBJ2-4; TRBD1 aligns across 9 bases. Germline V gene data show CDR1 as LNHDA and CDR2 as SQIVND (reference sequence). V dropped 4 bases and J dropped 0; count of bases not matched to a gene: 4. The CDR3 totals 16 residues. In DNA, the CDR3 is TGTGCCAGTAGTACCCTACAGGGGGCAGCCAAAAACATTCAGTACTTC. It is translated as CASSTLQGAAKNIQYF.

The gene calls are TRBV15 and TRBJ2-5, with D possibly matching TRBD1 (5 bases). Germline V CDR1 and CDR2: LNHNV, YYDKDF (reference sequence). V was cut by 5 bases and J by 3 bases, with 10 bases left in between. The CDR3 is 13 residues long. The CDR3 loop reads CATSHQGKETQYF. The CDR3 DNA reads TGTGCCACCAGCCATCAGGGAAAAGAGACCCAGTACTTC.